What follows are 8 T cell receptor beta chains derived from one specimen sequenced in a study of a mutant IDH1 vaccine in newly diagnosed glioma. Regarding time point: baseline, week 1 (first vaccination visit). The treatment: pre-vaccination baseline after standard-of-care therapy. Only in-frame clones appear in the TCRdb table, and some are missing; sequencing was by immunoSEQ multiplex PCR. In the table there are roughly 84,000 clones, approximately 80% of which are singletons. Material: PBMCs, obtained from a glioma patient treated with radiotherapy, temozolomide or both. These receptors were taken from a man aged 35-49 years with glioma. Some clones in this sample may be carry-over from other donors' samples.

V usage is TRBV5-1 and J usage is TRBJ1-3, with no clear D. Germline V CDR1 and CDR2: SGHRS, YFSETQ. The V and J ends lost 0 bases and 0 bases respectively, with 4 bases between them. The length of the CDR3 is 14 residues. CDR3 nucleotide sequence: TGCGCCAGCAGCTTGGACAACTCTGGAAACACCATATATTTT. Translation: CASSLDNSGNTIYF.

Remarks on this clone: The sample carries other DNA sequences with the same CDR3. V is TRBV5-1 and J is TRBJ1-2; possibly TRBD1 for D (5 bases). This CDR3 is 12 amino acids long. Trimming pared 7 bases from V and 6 bases from J, leaving 13 bases between. Germline-derived CDR1 and CDR2 are SGHRS and YFSETQ. CDR3 in amino acids: CASSSGLDGYTF. CDR3 DNA: TGCGCCAGCTCTTCAGGGTTGGATGGCTACACCTTC.

The chain uses TRBV29-1 and TRBJ2-1, with 9 bases lining up with TRBD1. The CDR3 totals 15 residues. Germline trimming cut 6 bases from V and 3 bases from J; bases unmatched to any gene: 9. The germline gives CDR1 SQVTM, CDR2 ANQGSEA. In DNA form, the CDR3 reads TGCAGCGTGGGAGGGGACAGGGCCTTCTACAATGAGCAGTTCTTC. Amino acids: CSVGGDRAFYNEQFF.

This chain links TRBV9 with TRBJ1-4; D is possibly TRBD1 (5 bases). The CDR3 runs 14 residues. V was trimmed by 6 bases and J by 8 bases, leaving 17 bases between them. Germline lookup yields CDR1 SGDLS and CDR2 YYNGEE. This CDR3 is CASTRGGSEEKLFF. The CDR3 DNA sequence: TGTGCCAGCACCCGGGGGGGGAGTGAAGAAAAACTGTTTTTT.

This chain links TRBV19 with TRBJ1-6; a possible D gene is TRBD1 (5 bases). Germline V gene data show CDR1 as LNHDA and CDR2 as SQIVND (reference sequence). There are 15 residues in the CDR3. V was cut by 7 bases and J by 6 bases, with 16 bases left in between. The CDR3 here is CASKGRGEFNSPLHF. The DNA of the CDR3 is TGTGCCAGTAAGGGGCGCGGGGAATTTAATTCACCCCTCCACTTT.

The rearrangement links TRBV6-5 to TRBJ1-2; perhaps TRBD1 as D (6 bases). The CDR3 consists of 12 residues. CDR1 and CDR2 from the germline V gene are MNHEY and SVGAGI. The ends were cut back, 6 bases at V and 8 bases at J, with 13 bases in the middle. The CDR3 sequence: CASRNRDRGYTF. For the CDR3, the DNA is TGTGCCAGCAGAAACAGGGATCGGGGCTACACCTTC.

The chain employs TRBV5-4 and TRBJ1-1; no clear D gene. The CDR3 has 13 amino acids. V lost 2 bases, J lost 1 base, and 6 bases lay in between. CDR1 and CDR2 (germline): SGHNT, YYREEE (reference sequence). CDR3 sequence: CASSFTENTEAFF. CDR3 coding DNA: TGTGCCAGCAGCTTCACGGAGAACACTGAAGCTTTCTTT.

The table lists this clone with a few counts. The J gene is TRBJ2-1, the V gene TRBV20-1, with D possibly TRBD1 on 5 matching bases. The CDR3 contains 11 residues. Germline CDR1 DFQATT, CDR2 SNEGSKA (reference sequence). Trimming took 1 base from V and 8 from J, leaving 6 bases between them. DNA for the CDR3: TGCAGTGCTAGAGTCAGGGATGAGCAGTTCTTC. Residues: CSARVRDEQFF.